These 4 T cell receptor beta chains were all obtained from the same sample, sequenced in a study of blood T cells in healthy people across ages. With a J-beta primer mix and a sample-barcoded 5' primer, a second PCR ran about 6 to 11 cycles. Using its own MiXCR run on the 5' RACE reads, TCRdb lists one record per CDR3 protein. The sample yields some 1.1 million distinct CDR3 sequences, 35% to 45% seen once. Sequenced material: blood. These receptors were obtained from a man aged 18 to 30 in good health.

This clonotype has just a few counts. V gene TRBV14 combines with J gene TRBJ1-2; D remains ambiguous. The CDR3 contains 13 residues. Trimming removed 0 bases at V and 8 bases at J, with 10 bases between. The germline gives CDR1 SGHDN, CDR2 FVKESK. The CDR3 DNA is TGTGCCAGCAGCCAAGATCGACAATACGGCTACACCTTC. Translated: CASSQDRQYGYTF.

This chain connects TRBV27 to TRBJ2-2; D is unresolved. Germline-derived CDR1 and CDR2 are MNHEY and SMNVEV (reference sequence). The CDR3 sequence is 16 residues long. Trimming stripped 5 bases from V and 2 bases from J, with 15 bases between. Here the CDR3 DNA reads TGTGCCAGCAGTCCATTACAGCCTATTAACACCGGGGAGCTGTTTTTT. Its protein is CASSPLQPINTGELFF.

The chain is built from TRBV20-1 and TRBJ2-1; 11 bases agree with TRBD2. CDR1 is DFQATT and CDR2 is SNEGSKA in the germline V gene (reference sequence). The CDR3 spans 17 residues. With 3 bases clipped from V and 5 bases from J, the junction kept 12 bases outside the gene matches. This CDR3 is CSARLKRASGRHNEQFF. In DNA, the CDR3 is TGCAGTGCTAGGTTAAAAAGGGCTAGCGGGAGGCACAATGAGCAGTTCTTC.

The chain links TRBV2 to TRBJ2-5, with D hard to call. The CDR3 consists of 13 residues. Germline V gene lookup returns CDR1 SNHLY and CDR2 FYNNEI. V was clipped by 10 bases and J by 7 bases, with 19 bases between them. The CDR3 region is CAIRLRMWGTQYF. The CDR3, as DNA: TGTGCCATCAGATTAAGGATGTGGGGGACCCAGTACTTC.